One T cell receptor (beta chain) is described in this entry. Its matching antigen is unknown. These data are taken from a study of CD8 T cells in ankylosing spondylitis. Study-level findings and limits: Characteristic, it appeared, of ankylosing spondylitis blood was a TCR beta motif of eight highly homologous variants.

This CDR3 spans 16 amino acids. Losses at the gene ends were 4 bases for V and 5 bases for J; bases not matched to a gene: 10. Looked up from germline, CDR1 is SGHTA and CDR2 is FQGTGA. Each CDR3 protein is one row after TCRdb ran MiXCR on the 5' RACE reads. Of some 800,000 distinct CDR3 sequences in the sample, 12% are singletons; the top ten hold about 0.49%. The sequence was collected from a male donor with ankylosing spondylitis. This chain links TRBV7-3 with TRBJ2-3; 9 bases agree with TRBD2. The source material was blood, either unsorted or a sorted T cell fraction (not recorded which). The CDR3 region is CASSSSGGGAGDTQYF. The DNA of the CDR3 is TGTGCCAGCAGCTCCTCCGGCGGGGGGGCGGGAGATACGCAGTATTTT.